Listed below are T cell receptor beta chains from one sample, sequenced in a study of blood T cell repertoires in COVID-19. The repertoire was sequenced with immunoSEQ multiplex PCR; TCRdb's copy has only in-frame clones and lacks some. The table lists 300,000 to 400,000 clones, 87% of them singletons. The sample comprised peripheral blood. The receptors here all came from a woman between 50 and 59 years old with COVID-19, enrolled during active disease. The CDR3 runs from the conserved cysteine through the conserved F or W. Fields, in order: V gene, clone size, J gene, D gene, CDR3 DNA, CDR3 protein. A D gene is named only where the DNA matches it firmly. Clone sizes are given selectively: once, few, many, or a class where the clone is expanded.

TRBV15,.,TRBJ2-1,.,TGTGCCACCAGCAGAGCTTCAGGGTGGGAGCAGTTCTTC,CATSRASGWEQFF
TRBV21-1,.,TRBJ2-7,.,TGTGCCAGCAGCAAATCATTAAAAACGGAGGCCGAGAGCGGGTTGACCTCCTACGAGCAGTACTTC,CASSKSLKTEAESGLTSYEQYF
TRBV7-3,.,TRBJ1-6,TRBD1,TGTGCCAGCAGCTTTCGCGGACGGGACAGACGAAATTCACCCCTCCACTTT,CASSFRGRDRRNSPLHF
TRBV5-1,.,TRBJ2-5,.,TGCGCCAGCAGCGTCACAGGTCTCAGCCAAGAGACCCAGTACTTC,CASSVTGLSQETQYF
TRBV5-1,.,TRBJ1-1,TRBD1,TGCGCCAGCAGCTTGACGGGACAGAAAAACACTGAAGCTTTCTTT,CASSLTGQKNTEAFF
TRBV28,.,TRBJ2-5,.,TGTGCCAGCAGTGAGGGTGGGCAAGAGACCCAGTACTTC,CASSEGGQETQYF
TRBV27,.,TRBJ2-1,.,TGTGCCAGCAGTACGACTAGTAATGAGCAGTTCTTC,CASSTTSNEQFF
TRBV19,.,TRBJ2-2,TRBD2,TGTGCCAGTAGCGGGAGGGGTACCGGGGAGCTGTTTTTT,CASSGRGTGELFF
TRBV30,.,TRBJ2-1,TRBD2,TGTGCCTGGAGTGCCCCGGCTAGCGGGAGGGTTAATGAGCAGTTCTTC,CAWSAPASGRVNEQFF
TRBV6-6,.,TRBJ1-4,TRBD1,TGTGCCAGCAGTTACGACCGGACAGGGATGGGAGAAAAACTGTTTTTT,CASSYDRTGMGEKLFF
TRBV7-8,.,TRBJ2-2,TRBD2,TGTGCCAGCAGCTCCCGACTAGCGGGGACGAACACCGGGGAGCTGTTTTTT,CASSSRLAGTNTGELFF
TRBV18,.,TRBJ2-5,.,TGTGCCAGCTCACCACTTAAAGAGACCCAGTACTTC,CASSPLKETQYF
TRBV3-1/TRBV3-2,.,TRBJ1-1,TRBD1,TGTGCCAGCAGCCAAGGGGTGGGGGACAGGAAAGCTTTCTTT,CASSQGVGDRKAFF
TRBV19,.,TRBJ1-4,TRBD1,TGTGCCAGTAGTCCCATGGCCCTGCGGACAGGGAATGAAAAACTGTTTTTT,CASSPMALRTGNEKLFF
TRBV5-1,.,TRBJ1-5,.,TGCGCCAGCAGCCCCCAGGGGAATCAGCCCCAGCATTTT,CASSPQGNQPQHF
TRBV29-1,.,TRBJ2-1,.,TGCAGCCCCGGGGATTACAATGAGCAGTTCTTC,CSPGDYNEQFF
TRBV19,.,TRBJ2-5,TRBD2,TGTGCCAGTAGTCCTGGAGCCGGGACTAGCGGGAGGTGGGAGACCCAGTACTTC,CASSPGAGTSGRWETQYF
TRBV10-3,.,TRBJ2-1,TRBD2,TGTGCCATCAGTACGACTAGCGTCTCCTACAATGAGCAGTTCTTC,CAISTTSVSYNEQFF
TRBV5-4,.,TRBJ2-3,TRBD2,TGTGCCAGCAGCCCCCGGACTAGCGGGAGGGGTGCAGATACGCAGTATTTT,CASSPRTSGRGADTQYF
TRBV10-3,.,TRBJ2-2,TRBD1,TGTGCCACCCGGGGACAGGGGGCTTCAAACACCGGGGAGCTGTTTTTT,CATRGQGASNTGELFF
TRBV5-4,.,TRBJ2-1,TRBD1,TGTGCCAGCAGGCCGTGGACAGGAGAGTACAATGAGCAGTTCTTC,CASRPWTGEYNEQFF
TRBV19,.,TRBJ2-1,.,TGTGCCAGTAGTATAGCCCTAGGGGCTTACAATGAGCAGTTCTTC,CASSIALGAYNEQFF
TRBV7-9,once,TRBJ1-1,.,TGTGCCAGCAGCCCAACTACAGGGCTCACTGAAGCTTTCTTT,CASSPTTGLTEAFF
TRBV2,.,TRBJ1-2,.,TGTGCCAGCAGTGTCCTAGTCAGATCTGATGGCTACACCTTC,CASSVLVRSDGYTF
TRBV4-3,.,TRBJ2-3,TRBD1,TGCGCCAGCAGGCGCAGGGACAGGGGGACTGTCACAGATACGCAGTATTTT,CASRRRDRGTVTDTQYF
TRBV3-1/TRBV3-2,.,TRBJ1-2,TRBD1,TGTGCCAGCAGCCAAGCGACAGGGGGGGGGTATGGCTACACCTTC,CASSQATGGGYGYTF
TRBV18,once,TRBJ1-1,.,TGTGCCAGCTCACCTAATACCGGGACAAAGAACACTGAAGCTTTCTTT,CASSPNTGTKNTEAFF
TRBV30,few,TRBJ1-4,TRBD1,TGTGCCGGGGACAGGGGAAATGAAAAACTGTTTTTT,CAGDRGNEKLFF
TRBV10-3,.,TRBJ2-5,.,TGTGCCATCAGTGAGTCGAACAGGGAAGAGACCCAGTACTTC,CAISESNREETQYF
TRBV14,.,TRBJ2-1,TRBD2,TGTGCCAGCAGCCAACTAGCGGGAAGGGGGAATGAGCAGTTCTTC,CASSQLAGRGNEQFF
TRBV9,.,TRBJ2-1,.,TGTGCCAGCAGCGTAACGAGCGGATACAATGAGCAGTTCTTC,CASSVTSGYNEQFF
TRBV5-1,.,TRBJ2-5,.,TGCGCCAGCAGCTTCCGGCAGGCCCAAGAGACCCAGTACTTC,CASSFRQAQETQYF
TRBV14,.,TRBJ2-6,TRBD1,TGTGCCAGCAGCCAAGGCCCGGGACAGGGGTTTGGGGCCAACGTCCTGACTTTC,CASSQGPGQGFGANVLTF
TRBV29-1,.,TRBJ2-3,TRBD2,TGCAGCGTCCTCACGATACTAGCGGGAGTACCAGATACGCAGTATTTT,CSVLTILAGVPDTQYF
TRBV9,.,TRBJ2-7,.,TGTGCCAGCAGCGTAATAGGGGGCTACGAGCAGTACTTC,CASSVIGGYEQYF
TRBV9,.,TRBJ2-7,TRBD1,TGTGCCAGCAGCGTGGGGACAGGGGTCCCCCACGAGCAGTACTTC,CASSVGTGVPHEQYF
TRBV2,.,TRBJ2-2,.,TGTGCCAGCAGGGATTTGGACATACACACCGGGGAGCTGTTTTTT,CASRDLDIHTGELFF
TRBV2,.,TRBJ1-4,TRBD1,TGTGCCAGCGGAAGCAGGGGGAGTGGGGAAAAACTGTTTTTT,CASGSRGSGEKLFF
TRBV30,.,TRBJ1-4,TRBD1,TGTGCCTGGGCCGAGCTTGACAGGGGGGAAGAAAAACTGTTTTTT,CAWAELDRGEEKLFF
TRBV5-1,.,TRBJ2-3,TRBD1,TGCGCCAGCAGCCCCAAGGCGGGACAGGGAACAGATACGCAGTATTTT,CASSPKAGQGTDTQYF
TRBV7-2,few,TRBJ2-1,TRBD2,TGTGCCAGCAGCTTACTAGCGGGAGTTGGAGGCAATGAGCAGTTCTTC,CASSLLAGVGGNEQFF
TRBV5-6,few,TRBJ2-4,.,TGTGCCAGCAGCTTCGTCCGTACAGGGCCGGGAAGGTCCGAAAACATTCAGTACTTC,CASSFVRTGPGRSENIQYF
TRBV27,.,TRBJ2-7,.,TGTGCCAGCAGTAAGCGACAGGTCTCCTACGAGCAGTACTTC,CASSKRQVSYEQYF
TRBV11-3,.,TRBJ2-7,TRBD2,TGTGCCAGCAGCGGCGGCGGGACTAGACCCGAGCAGTACTTC,CASSGGGTRPEQYF
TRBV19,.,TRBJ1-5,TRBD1,TGTGCCAGTAGACCGGGACAGGGAGACAATCAGCCCCAGCATTTT,CASRPGQGDNQPQHF
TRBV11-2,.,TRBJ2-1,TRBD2,TGTGCCAGCAGCTTAGGAGCGGGGAGTTACAATGAGCAGTTCTTC,CASSLGAGSYNEQFF